Listed below are T cell receptor beta chains from one sample, sequenced in a study of blood T cells in healthy people across ages. Using its own MiXCR run on the 5' RACE reads, TCRdb lists one record per CDR3 protein. In the table there are hundreds of thousands of distinct CDR3 sequences, about 30% of which are singletons. The source material was blood. These receptors were obtained from an elderly woman in good health. Each CDR3 is given with its conserved first and last residue. The D gene is left open where the match is weak. A clone size is listed for some rows: how often the clone was seen (once, few, many), or a class if it is expanded.

clone size: NA
D gene: NA
V gene: TRBV7-8
J gene: TRBJ1-6
CDR3 length: 12
CDR3 DNA: TGTGCCAGCAGCTTACCTAATTCACCCCCCCACTTT
CDR3 protein: CASSLPNSPPHF

clone size: NA
D gene: NA
V gene: TRBV5-6
J gene: TRBJ2-5
CDR3 length: 14
CDR3 DNA: TGTGCCAGCAGCTTGTGGGGGCGACAAGAGACCCAGTACTTC
CDR3 protein: CASSLWGRQETQYF

clone size: NA
D gene: NA
V gene: TRBV28
J gene: TRBJ2-3
CDR3 length: 14
CDR3 DNA: TGTGCCAGCAGGATTACCTCTTTCACAGATACGCAGTATTTT
CDR3 protein: CASRITSFTDTQYF

clone size: NA
D gene: TRBD1
V gene: TRBV5-1
J gene: TRBJ2-3
CDR3 length: 18
CDR3 DNA: TGCGCCAGCAGCGAAGGAAAGGGGGCAGGATCTCCCGCAGATACGCAGTATTTT
CDR3 protein: CASSEGKGAGSPADTQYF

clone size: many
D gene: TRBD1
V gene: TRBV9
J gene: TRBJ2-3
CDR3 length: 16
CDR3 DNA: TGTGCCAGCAGCGTAGGGATCAGGACAGGGACAGATACGCAGTATTTT
CDR3 protein: CASSVGIRTGTDTQYF

clone size: many
D gene: NA
V gene: TRBV20-1
J gene: TRBJ2-5
CDR3 length: 12
CDR3 DNA: TGCAGTGCTAGAGTAGGCGGAGAGACCCAGTACTTC
CDR3 protein: CSARVGGETQYF

clone size: many
D gene: TRBD1
V gene: TRBV7-2
J gene: TRBJ2-3
CDR3 length: 13
CDR3 DNA: TGTGCCAGCAGCCGACAGGGTTCAGATACGCAGTATTTT
CDR3 protein: CASSRQGSDTQYF

clone size: NA
D gene: NA
V gene: TRBV2
J gene: TRBJ1-3
CDR3 length: 16
CDR3 DNA: TGTGCCAGCAGTTTAAAAGGGAGAAGCTCTGGAAACACCATATATTTT
CDR3 protein: CASSLKGRSSGNTIYF

clone size: many
D gene: NA
V gene: TRBV7-3
J gene: TRBJ2-7
CDR3 length: 15
CDR3 DNA: TGTGCCAGCAGCTTAATGGTGGGTTCCTCCTACGAGCAGTACTTC
CDR3 protein: CASSLMVGSSYEQYF

clone size: NA
D gene: TRBD1
V gene: TRBV2
J gene: TRBJ2-4
CDR3 length: 15
CDR3 DNA: TGTGCCAGCAGTGCGGGACAGAACCCGAAAAACATTCAGTACTTC
CDR3 protein: CASSAGQNPKNIQYF

clone size: many
D gene: TRBD1
V gene: TRBV15
J gene: TRBJ1-2
CDR3 length: 13
CDR3 DNA: TGTGCCACCAGCACGGGACAGGACTATGGCTACACCTTC
CDR3 protein: CATSTGQDYGYTF

clone size: NA
D gene: NA
V gene: TRBV6-5
J gene: TRBJ1-1
CDR3 length: 13
CDR3 DNA: TGTGCCAGCAGTTGGGCAGGGGAAACTGAAGCTTTCTTT
CDR3 protein: CASSWAGETEAFF

clone size: many
D gene: TRBD1
V gene: TRBV25-1
J gene: TRBJ2-5
CDR3 length: 13
CDR3 DNA: TGTGCCAGCAGTGAACCCGGGACAGGGTCCCTGTACTTC
CDR3 protein: CASSEPGTGSLYF

clone size: many
D gene: NA
V gene: TRBV20-1
J gene: TRBJ2-1
CDR3 length: 14
CDR3 DNA: TGCAGTGCTAGAACACAGGTGGGGAAAAATGAGCAGTTCTTC
CDR3 protein: CSARTQVGKNEQFF

clone size: many
D gene: NA
V gene: TRBV9
J gene: TRBJ2-5
CDR3 length: 15
CDR3 DNA: TGTGCCAGCAGTGCAGACGATGGGCCCGGGGAGACCCAGTACTTC
CDR3 protein: CASSADDGPGETQYF

clone size: NA
D gene: NA
V gene: TRBV5-1
J gene: TRBJ1-3
CDR3 length: 17
CDR3 DNA: TGCGCCAGCAGCTTGGATCAAGCGATCGGCTCTGGAAACACCATATATTTT
CDR3 protein: CASSLDQAIGSGNTIYF

clone size: few
D gene: NA
V gene: TRBV30
J gene: TRBJ2-1
CDR3 length: 13
CDR3 DNA: TGTGCCGGAAGGCAGGGCAGGAGAAATGAGCAGTTCTTC
CDR3 protein: CAGRQGRRNEQFF

clone size: many
D gene: NA
V gene: TRBV7-2
J gene: TRBJ2-7
CDR3 length: 11
CDR3 DNA: TGTGCCAGCAGCTCCGGTGGGGAGCAGTACTTC
CDR3 protein: CASSSGGEQYF

clone size: few
D gene: TRBD1
V gene: TRBV10-3
J gene: TRBJ1-2
CDR3 length: 12
CDR3 DNA: TGTGCCATCAGGGAGACAGGGGAAGGCTACACCTTC
CDR3 protein: CAIRETGEGYTF

clone size: NA
D gene: NA
V gene: TRBV11-2
J gene: TRBJ2-1
CDR3 length: 15
CDR3 DNA: TGTGCCAGCAGCTCCTCGGTGCGGGGGCTGGCTGAGCAGTTCTTC
CDR3 protein: CASSSSVRGLAEQFF

clone size: NA
D gene: NA
V gene: TRBV6-2/TRBV6-3
J gene: TRBJ1-5
CDR3 length: 16
CDR3 DNA: TGTGCCAGCAGTTACTCGATGCGTCGGGTGAGTCAGCCCCAGCATTTT
CDR3 protein: CASSYSMRRVSQPQHF

clone size: NA
D gene: NA
V gene: TRBV24-1
J gene: TRBJ2-3
CDR3 length: 12
CDR3 DNA: TGTGCCACCCGCCAGCCTCCAGATACGCAGTATTTT
CDR3 protein: CATRQPPDTQYF

clone size: many
D gene: NA
V gene: TRBV20-1
J gene: TRBJ2-1
CDR3 length: 14
CDR3 DNA: TGCAGTGCTAGATCGGCAGGGAATTACAATGAGCAGTTCTTC
CDR3 protein: CSARSAGNYNEQFF

clone size: few
D gene: NA
V gene: TRBV18
J gene: TRBJ2-2
CDR3 length: 14
CDR3 DNA: TGTGCCAGCTCAATAGACAGAAACACCGGGGAGCTGTTTTTT
CDR3 protein: CASSIDRNTGELFF

clone size: many
D gene: TRBD2
V gene: TRBV7-3
J gene: TRBJ2-1
CDR3 length: 16
CDR3 DNA: TGTGCCAGCAGCCTCCAGATGGCCGCGGGGGGGCATGAGCAGTTCTTC
CDR3 protein: CASSLQMAAGGHEQFF

clone size: many
D gene: NA
V gene: TRBV29-1
J gene: TRBJ2-5
CDR3 length: 15
CDR3 DNA: TGCAGCGTTGGCTGGGATAGGGTGGTTCAAGAGACCCAGTACTTC
CDR3 protein: CSVGWDRVVQETQYF

clone size: many
D gene: NA
V gene: TRBV5-1
J gene: TRBJ1-1
CDR3 length: 15
CDR3 DNA: TGCGCCAGCAGCCTGGAAGACAGGTCTTACACTGAAGCTTTCTTT
CDR3 protein: CASSLEDRSYTEAFF

clone size: NA
D gene: NA
V gene: TRBV11-2
J gene: TRBJ1-3
CDR3 length: 15
CDR3 DNA: TGTGCCAGCAGCTTAGTGGGGGCGAAAGGGAACACCAGATATTTT
CDR3 protein: CASSLVGAKGNTRYF

clone size: NA
D gene: NA
V gene: TRBV15
J gene: TRBJ1-6
CDR3 length: 15
CDR3 DNA: TGTGCCACCAGCAGAGATCCGGGGAGAAATTCACCCCTCCACTTT
CDR3 protein: CATSRDPGRNSPLHF

clone size: many
D gene: NA
V gene: TRBV10-3
J gene: TRBJ2-5
CDR3 length: 12
CDR3 DNA: TGTGCCGTACAGGGTATCCAAGAGACCCAGTACTTC
CDR3 protein: CAVQGIQETQYF

clone size: many
D gene: NA
V gene: TRBV4-1
J gene: TRBJ1-2
CDR3 length: 16
CDR3 DNA: TGCGCCAGCAGCCAAGCTCTTGGCGGGATTGACTATGGCTACACCTTC
CDR3 protein: CASSQALGGIDYGYTF

clone size: NA
D gene: NA
V gene: TRBV7-2
J gene: TRBJ2-7
CDR3 length: 12
CDR3 DNA: TGTGCCAGCAGCCTTGAGGCCCGGGAGCAGTACTTC
CDR3 protein: CASSLEAREQYF

clone size: NA
D gene: TRBD1
V gene: TRBV14
J gene: TRBJ1-4
CDR3 length: 15
CDR3 DNA: TGTGCCAGCAGCCACCCGACAGGGAACGGTGAAAAACTGTTTTTT
CDR3 protein: CASSHPTGNGEKLFF